The clone carrying this T cell receptor beta chain occurred a few times. Its antigen is unidentified. The investigators reverse transcribed all of the isolated RNA, so they sequenced expressed TCRB transcripts. The data were produced by immunoSEQ multiplex PCR, yet TCRdb's version contains in-frame clones alone and is incomplete. The data hold about 900,000 clones, with roughly 17% observed a single time. The source of the sample is a study of beta chain features in type 1 diabetes. On the study more broadly: No patient-donor differences in age, gender, total cells or subset yield. The study's findings and limits: VDJ junctions sequenced from type 1 diabetes patients showed fewer insertions and more deletions. Relative to healthy donors, patients appeared to have naive, central memory and Treg TCRB repertoires that were more similar.

This receptor was taken from a woman aged 18 to 35 in good health. Sequencing used naive CD4+ T cells from blood.

Here the CDR3 reads CASSARGGTTSGRASSYNEQFF. The CDR3 DNA sequence: TGTGCCAGCAGCGCCCGGGGGGGGACGACTAGCGGGAGGGCTAGCTCCTACAATGAGCAGTTCTTC. V usage is TRBV13 and J usage is TRBJ2-1; TRBD2 aligns across 14 bases. This CDR3 is 22 amino acids long. After removal of 5 bases from V and 0 bases from J, the junction contained 18 bases not matched to a gene. Germline CDR1 is PRHDT and CDR2 is FYEKMQ (reference sequence).